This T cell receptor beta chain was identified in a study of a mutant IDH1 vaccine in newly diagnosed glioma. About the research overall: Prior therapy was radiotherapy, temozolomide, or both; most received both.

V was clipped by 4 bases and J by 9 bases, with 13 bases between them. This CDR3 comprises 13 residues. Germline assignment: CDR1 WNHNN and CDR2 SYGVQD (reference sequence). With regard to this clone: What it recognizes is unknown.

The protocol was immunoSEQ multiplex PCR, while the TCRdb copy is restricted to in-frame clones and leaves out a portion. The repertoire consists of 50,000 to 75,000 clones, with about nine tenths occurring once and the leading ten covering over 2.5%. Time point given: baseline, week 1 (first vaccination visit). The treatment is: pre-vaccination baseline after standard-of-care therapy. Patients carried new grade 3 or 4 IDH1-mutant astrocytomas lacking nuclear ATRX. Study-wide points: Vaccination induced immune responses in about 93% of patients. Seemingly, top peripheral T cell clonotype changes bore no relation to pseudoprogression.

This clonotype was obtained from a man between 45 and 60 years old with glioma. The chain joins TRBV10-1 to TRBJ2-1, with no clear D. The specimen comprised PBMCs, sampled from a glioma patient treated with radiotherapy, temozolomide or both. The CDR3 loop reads CASSGSARGEQFF. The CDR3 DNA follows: TGCGCCAGCAGTGGCTCGGCCCGCGGTGAGCAGTTCTTC.